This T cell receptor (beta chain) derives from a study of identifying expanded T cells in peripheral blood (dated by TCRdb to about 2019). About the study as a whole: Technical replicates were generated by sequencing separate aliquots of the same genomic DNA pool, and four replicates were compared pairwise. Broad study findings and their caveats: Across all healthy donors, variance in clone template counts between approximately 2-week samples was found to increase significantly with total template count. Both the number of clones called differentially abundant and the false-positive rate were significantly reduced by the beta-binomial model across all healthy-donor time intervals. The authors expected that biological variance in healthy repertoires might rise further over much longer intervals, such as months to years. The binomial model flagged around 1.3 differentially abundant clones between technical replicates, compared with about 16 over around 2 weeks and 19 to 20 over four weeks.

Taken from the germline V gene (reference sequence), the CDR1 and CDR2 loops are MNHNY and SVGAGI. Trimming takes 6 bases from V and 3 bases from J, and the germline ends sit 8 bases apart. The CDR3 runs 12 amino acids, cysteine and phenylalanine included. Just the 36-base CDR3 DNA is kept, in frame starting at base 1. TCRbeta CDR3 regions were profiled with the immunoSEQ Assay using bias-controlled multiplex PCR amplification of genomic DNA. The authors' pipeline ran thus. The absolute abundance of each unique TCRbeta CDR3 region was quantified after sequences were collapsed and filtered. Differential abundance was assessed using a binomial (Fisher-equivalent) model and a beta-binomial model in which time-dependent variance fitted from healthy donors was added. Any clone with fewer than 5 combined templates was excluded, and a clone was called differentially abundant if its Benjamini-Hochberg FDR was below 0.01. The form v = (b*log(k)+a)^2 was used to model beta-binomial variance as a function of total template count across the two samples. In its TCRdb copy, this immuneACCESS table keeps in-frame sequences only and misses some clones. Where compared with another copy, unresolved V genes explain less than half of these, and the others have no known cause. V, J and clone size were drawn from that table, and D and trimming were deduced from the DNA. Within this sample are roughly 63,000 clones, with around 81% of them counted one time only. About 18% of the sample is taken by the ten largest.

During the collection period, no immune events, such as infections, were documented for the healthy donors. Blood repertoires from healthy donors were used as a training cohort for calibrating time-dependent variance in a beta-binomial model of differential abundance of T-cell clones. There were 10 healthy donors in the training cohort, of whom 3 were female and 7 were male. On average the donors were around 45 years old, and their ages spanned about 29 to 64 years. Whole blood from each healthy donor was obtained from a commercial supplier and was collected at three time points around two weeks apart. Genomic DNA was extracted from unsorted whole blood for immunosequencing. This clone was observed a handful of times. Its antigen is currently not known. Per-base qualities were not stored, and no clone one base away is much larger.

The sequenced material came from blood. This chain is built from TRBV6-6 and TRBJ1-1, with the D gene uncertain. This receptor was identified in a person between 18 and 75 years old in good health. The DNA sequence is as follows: TGTGCCAGCAGCATAGCGGACACTGAAGCTTTCTTT. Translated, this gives CASSIADTEAFF.